These T cell receptor beta chains were read from a single sample in a study of blood T cell repertoires in COVID-19. Libraries were prepared by immunoSEQ multiplex PCR; TCRdb keeps only in-frame clonotypes and omits some of them. This sample has around 320,000 clones, with nearly 90% found just once. Sequencing was done on a sample of PBMCs or T cells enriched from blood (not recorded which). The receptors shown here come from a woman aged 50 to 60 who had been exposed to COVID-19. CDR3s include the opening cysteine and the closing phenylalanine or tryptophan. Each record gives: D gene, J gene, V gene, clone size, CDR3 protein, CDR3 DNA. D genes are given only for firm matches. Some rows mark clone size as missing; the rest say once, few, many or name a class of expanded clone.

d_gene: TRBD1
j_gene: TRBJ2-2
v_gene: TRBV7-4
abundance: .
CDR3aa: CASSPSTGGPNGTGELFF
CDR3nt: TGTGCCAGCAGCCCTTCGACAGGGGGCCCGAATGGCACCGGGGAGCTGTTTTTT

d_gene: .
j_gene: TRBJ2-4
v_gene: TRBV3-1/TRBV3-2
abundance: .
CDR3aa: CASSRDKGVAKNIQYF
CDR3nt: TGTGCCAGCAGCCGAGATAAAGGGGTAGCCAAAAACATTCAGTACTTC

d_gene: TRBD2
j_gene: TRBJ2-5
v_gene: TRBV19
abundance: .
CDR3aa: CASSTRGVETQYF
CDR3nt: TGTGCCAGTAGTACGCGGGGGGTGGAGACCCAGTACTTC

d_gene: TRBD1
j_gene: TRBJ2-1
v_gene: TRBV29-1
abundance: .
CDR3aa: CSVHRGNEQFF
CDR3nt: TGCAGCGTTCACAGGGGCAATGAGCAGTTCTTC

d_gene: .
j_gene: TRBJ1-2
v_gene: TRBV5-1
abundance: few
CDR3aa: CASSIGTVAEGYTF
CDR3nt: TGCGCCAGCAGCATCGGCACAGTAGCGGAGGGCTACACCTTC

d_gene: .
j_gene: TRBJ1-1
v_gene: TRBV7-2
abundance: .
CDR3aa: CASSVQGIIEAFF
CDR3nt: TGTGCCAGCAGCGTACAGGGTATTATCGAAGCTTTCTTT

d_gene: TRBD2
j_gene: TRBJ2-5
v_gene: TRBV3-1/TRBV3-2
abundance: .
CDR3aa: CASSDSGRQETQYF
CDR3nt: TGTGCCAGCAGCGACAGCGGGAGACAAGAGACCCAGTACTTC

d_gene: .
j_gene: TRBJ2-7
v_gene: TRBV28
abundance: .
CDR3aa: CASSWRAESSYEQYF
CDR3nt: TGTGCCAGCAGTTGGAGGGCCGAGAGCTCCTACGAGCAGTACTTC

d_gene: .
j_gene: TRBJ2-5
v_gene: TRBV6-5
abundance: .
CDR3aa: CASSYSTGQETQYF
CDR3nt: TGTGCCAGCAGTTACTCCACAGGGCAAGAGACCCAGTACTTC

d_gene: TRBD2
j_gene: TRBJ2-2
v_gene: TRBV7-2
abundance: .
CDR3aa: CASSLRAGVTTDNTGELFF
CDR3nt: TGTGCCAGCAGCTTAAGAGCGGGGGTCACAACAGACAACACCGGGGAGCTGTTTTTT

d_gene: .
j_gene: TRBJ1-3
v_gene: TRBV6-1
abundance: once
CDR3aa: CASSEAPGTSWNTIYF
CDR3nt: TGTGCCAGCAGTGAAGCGCCGGGAACCTCGTGGAACACCATATATTTT

d_gene: TRBD1
j_gene: TRBJ2-7
v_gene: TRBV19
abundance: .
CDR3aa: CASSITGDTFEQYF
CDR3nt: TGTGCCAGTAGTATAACAGGGGATACTTTCGAGCAGTACTTC

d_gene: .
j_gene: TRBJ2-2
v_gene: TRBV9
abundance: .
CDR3aa: CASSPYFDGYTTGELFF
CDR3nt: TGTGCCAGCAGCCCCTACTTCGACGGGTACACGACCGGGGAGCTGTTTTTT

d_gene: .
j_gene: TRBJ1-4
v_gene: TRBV6-4
abundance: .
CDR3aa: CASSDYTNRREKLFF
CDR3nt: TGTGCCAGCAGTGACTATACTAATCGGAGGGAAAAACTGTTTTTT

d_gene: .
j_gene: TRBJ1-1
v_gene: TRBV2
abundance: .
CDR3aa: CASSGIDTPPEAFF
CDR3nt: TGTGCCAGCAGTGGAATCGACACACCTCCCGAAGCTTTCTTT

d_gene: .
j_gene: TRBJ2-5
v_gene: TRBV30
abundance: .
CDR3aa: CAWSRERSGRETQYF
CDR3nt: TGTGCCTGGAGCCGGGAGAGAAGTGGGAGGGAGACCCAGTACTTC

d_gene: TRBD1
j_gene: TRBJ1-2
v_gene: TRBV6-5
abundance: .
CDR3aa: CASSTVGQGSGYTF
CDR3nt: TGTGCCAGCAGTACCGTGGGACAGGGTTCTGGCTACACCTTC

d_gene: TRBD1
j_gene: TRBJ1-1
v_gene: TRBV10-2
abundance: .
CDR3aa: CASRVDRVFEAFF
CDR3nt: TGCGCCAGCAGGGTGGACAGGGTTTTTGAAGCTTTCTTT

d_gene: .
j_gene: TRBJ1-5
v_gene: TRBV27
abundance: .
CDR3aa: CASRHSGGGGGNQPQHF
CDR3nt: TGTGCCAGCAGACATAGTGGTGGGGGGGGAGGCAATCAGCCCCAGCATTTT

d_gene: .
j_gene: TRBJ1-3
v_gene: TRBV11-2
abundance: .
CDR3aa: CASKLEGSSGNTIYF
CDR3nt: TGTGCCAGCAAACTAGAAGGTAGCTCTGGAAACACCATATATTTT

d_gene: .
j_gene: TRBJ1-3
v_gene: TRBV5-6
abundance: .
CDR3aa: CASSLGTGYSGNTIYF
CDR3nt: TGTGCCAGCAGCTTGGGTACAGGGTATAGTGGAAACACCATATATTTT

d_gene: .
j_gene: TRBJ1-5
v_gene: TRBV10-3
abundance: .
CDR3aa: CAISLGGDGQPQHF
CDR3nt: TGTGCCATCAGTTTAGGAGGGGATGGTCAGCCCCAGCATTTT

d_gene: .
j_gene: TRBJ2-4
v_gene: TRBV19
abundance: .
CDR3aa: CASSVRGKNIQYF
CDR3nt: TGTGCCAGTAGTGTCCGCGGAAAAAACATTCAGTACTTC

d_gene: .
j_gene: TRBJ2-2
v_gene: TRBV3-1/TRBV3-2
abundance: once
CDR3aa: CASSQDLIRGNYTGELFF
CDR3nt: TGTGCCAGCAGCCAAGATCTGATCCGGGGGAACTACACCGGGGAGCTGTTTTTT

d_gene: .
j_gene: TRBJ1-2
v_gene: TRBV2
abundance: .
CDR3aa: CASSENRVYGYTF
CDR3nt: TGTGCCAGCAGTGAAAACAGAGTTTATGGCTACACCTTC

d_gene: TRBD1
j_gene: TRBJ2-1
v_gene: TRBV28
abundance: .
CDR3aa: CASRLSQGADNEQFF
CDR3nt: TGTGCCAGCAGGCTATCACAGGGGGCTGACAATGAGCAGTTCTTC

d_gene: TRBD2
j_gene: TRBJ2-1
v_gene: TRBV5-1
abundance: .
CDR3aa: CASSLAVVAGGDYNEQFF
CDR3nt: TGCGCCAGCAGCTTGGCCGTTGTGGCGGGGGGCGACTACAATGAGCAGTTCTTC

d_gene: TRBD1
j_gene: TRBJ2-7
v_gene: TRBV15
abundance: .
CDR3aa: CATSRDGWDSPYEQYF
CDR3nt: TGTGCCACCAGCAGAGATGGATGGGACAGCCCCTACGAGCAGTACTTC

d_gene: .
j_gene: TRBJ2-2
v_gene: TRBV27
abundance: .
CDR3aa: CASGAGVKTGELFF
CDR3nt: TGTGCCAGCGGTGCGGGTGTGAAAACCGGGGAGCTGTTTTTT

d_gene: TRBD1
j_gene: TRBJ1-5
v_gene: TRBV18
abundance: .
CDR3aa: CASSPTLDRPNQPQHF
CDR3nt: TGTGCCAGCTCACCGACCCTGGACAGGCCCAATCAGCCCCAGCATTTT

d_gene: .
j_gene: TRBJ1-1
v_gene: TRBV2
abundance: .
CDR3aa: CASSDSLMNTEAFF
CDR3nt: TGTGCCAGCAGTGACAGTTTGATGAACACTGAAGCTTTCTTT

d_gene: .
j_gene: TRBJ1-6
v_gene: TRBV3-1/TRBV3-2
abundance: .
CDR3aa: CASSQGFSQSPLHF
CDR3nt: TGTGCCAGCAGCCAAGGGTTCAGTCAGTCACCCCTCCACTTT

d_gene: .
j_gene: TRBJ1-2
v_gene: TRBV7-8
abundance: .
CDR3aa: CASSRLSGLDGYTF
CDR3nt: TGTGCCAGCAGCCGACTGTCAGGGTTGGATGGCTACACCTTC